Following are 21 T cell receptor beta chains from one sample sequenced in a study of OX40 agonist ivuxolimab in advanced cancers. TCRdb's copy holds only in-frame clones and misses some; the assay was immunoSEQ multiplex PCR. The sample lists around 70,000 clones; 75% to 90% were seen once. The starting material was CD4+ or CD8+ T cells sorted from blood, obtained in a trial of the OX40 agonist ivuxolimab. Source of these receptors: an adult with an advanced solid tumor such as melanoma, head and neck, liver or kidney cancer.

The V gene is TRBV5-1, the J gene TRBJ2-1, with 11 positions matching TRBD2. J lost 4 bases, V lost 6 bases, and 6 bases had no gene match. This CDR3 comprises 15 residues. Germline CDR1 is SGHRS and CDR2 is YFSETQ. The CDR3 here is CASTDLAGGYNEQFF. CDR3 coding DNA: TGCGCCAGCACAGACTTAGCGGGAGGGTACAATGAGCAGTTCTTC.

The chain couples TRBV27 to TRBJ2-2; 7 bases are a match to TRBD2. J lost 4 bases, V lost 4 bases, and 12 bases had no gene match. The germline V gene encodes CDR1 MNHEY and CDR2 SMNVEV (reference sequence). The CDR3 covers 17 residues. In nucleotides, the CDR3 is TGTGCCAGCAGTTCCCTCAGGACTAGGATCTTCACCGGGGAGCTGTTTTTT. Its protein product is CASSSLRTRIFTGELFF.

V usage is TRBV5-4 and J usage is TRBJ2-1; D not resolved. The CDR3 loop spans 14 amino acids. The germline V gene has CDR1 SGHNT and CDR2 YYREEE (reference sequence). Trimming stripped 4 bases from V and 5 bases from J, with 13 bases between. In DNA form, the CDR3 reads TGTGCCAGCAGCCTTACTCTAGAGAACAATGAGCAGTTCTTC. It translates to CASSLTLENNEQFF.

This clone was observed a single time. The V call is TRBV19, the J call TRBJ1-2; D remains unclear. The CDR3 is made up of 15 amino acids. CDR1 and CDR2 from the germline V gene are LNHDA and SQIVND (reference sequence). V lost 7 bases, J lost 4 bases, and 19 bases lay in between. Here the CDR3 DNA reads TGTGCCAGTACCAGTTCGGGCAGTTCCTCCTATGGCTACACCTTC. It is translated as CASTSSGSSSYGYTF.

The V gene is TRBV5-3, the J gene TRBJ2-1, with TRBD1 identical over 7 bases. TRBV5-3 is an ORF, with its function uncertain. The V segment lost 4 bases and the J segment 0 bases; nucleotides outside the gene matches: 22. The CDR3 has 21 amino acids. In DNA form, the CDR3 reads TGTGCCAGAAGCCCTATTTTCCGACAGGGTTCCTCCAAAAGCTCCTACAATGAGCAGTTCTTC. Its translation is CARSPIFRQGSSKSSYNEQFF.

The rearrangement joins TRBV5-5 to TRBJ1-5, with 7 nucleotides matching TRBD1. In germline, CDR1 is SGHKS, CDR2 YYEKEE (reference sequence). J was trimmed by 5 bases and V by 5 bases; bases with no gene match: 16. This CDR3 has 17 residues. CDR3 nucleotide sequence: TGTGCCAGCAGACCGGGACAGAGGTTCCTAGGGGATCAGCCCCAGCATTTT. Its protein is CASRPGQRFLGDQPQHF.

The chain joins TRBV7-6 to TRBJ2-1; the match to TRBD1 covers 11 bases. Germline V CDR1 and CDR2: SGHVS, FNYEAQ. V lost 0 bases to trimming and J lost 10 bases; unmatched junction nucleotides: 11. This CDR3 has 17 residues. The CDR3 protein is CASSLASGQGGLSEQFF. CDR3 sequence (DNA): TGTGCCAGCAGCTTAGCATCGGGACAGGGGGGGTTAAGCGAGCAGTTCTTC.

This chain connects TRBV19 to TRBJ2-6, with 10 bases identical to TRBD1. This CDR3 comprises 16 residues. The V gene end was trimmed by 10 bases and the J gene end by 2 bases; junction bases not matched to a gene: 8. From germline, CDR1 is LNHDA and CDR2 SQIVND (reference sequence). The CDR3 nucleotides are TGTGCCACTAGGGACAGGGGTATGACTGGGGCCAACGTCCTGACTTTC. Residues: CATRDRGMTGANVLTF.

The CDR3 spells CASSLGVSTGVGTQYF. The DNA of the CDR3 is TGTGCCAGCAGTTTGGGAGTTTCAACAGGGGTGGGGACCCAGTACTTC. The chain combines TRBV6-5 with TRBJ2-5; 7 bases map to TRBD1. With 4 bases clipped from V and 7 bases from J, the junction kept 15 bases outside the gene matches. The CDR3 runs 16 residues. Germline V lookup: CDR1 MNHEY, CDR2 SVGAGI.

The V and J genes are TRBV5-1 and TRBJ1-2, with D possibly matching TRBD1 (6 bases). Germline values: CDR1 SGHRS, CDR2 YFSETQ. The V gene lost 0 bases and the J gene lost 4 bases, with 16 bases spanning the gap. CDR3 length: 16 residues. This CDR3 is CASSLAGEPGGYGYTF. The CDR3 DNA is TGCGCCAGCAGCTTGGCAGGGGAACCAGGAGGCTATGGCTACACCTTC.

The chain joins TRBV15 to TRBJ1-1; D is ambiguous. V gave up 0 bases and J gave up 7 bases, with 9 bases separating them. CDR3 length equals 13 residues. Germline V CDR1 and CDR2: LNHNV, YYDKDF (reference sequence). The CDR3 DNA reads TGTGCCACCAGCAGAGATCAACGGGGTGAAGCTTTCTTT. This translates into CATSRDQRGEAFF.

V is TRBV5-3 and J is TRBJ1-2; tentatively, D is TRBD1 (5 bases). TRBV5-3 is an open reading frame whose function is uncertain. Trimming removed 1 base from V and 4 bases from J, with 17 bases in between. The CDR3 length is 16 residues. The CDR3 DNA follows: TGTGCCAGAAGCTTGCTATGCAGACAGACCTTCTATGGCTACACCTTC. Amino acids: CARSLLCRQTFYGYTF.

The chain employs TRBV11-3 and TRBJ2-3; 10 nucleotides match TRBD2. The germline V gene encodes CDR1 SGHNT and CDR2 YENEEA. The trim removed 0 bases at V and 1 base at J, leaving 1 base unmatched. This CDR3 contains 16 residues. The CDR3 region is CASSLDGTSGTDTQYF. The CDR3, as DNA: TGTGCCAGCAGCTTAGATGGGACTAGCGGCACAGATACGCAGTATTTT.

The chain employs TRBV19 and TRBJ1-1, with no clear D. This CDR3 is built from 14 residues. CDR1 is LNHDA and CDR2 is SQIVND in the germline V gene (reference sequence). V gave up 1 base and J gave up 6 bases, with 12 bases separating them. CDR3 amino acids: CASSIGRRESEAFF. The CDR3 DNA follows: TGTGCCAGTAGTATAGGGCGGAGGGAGTCTGAAGCTTTCTTT.

The chain uses TRBV25-1 and TRBJ2-7; D may be TRBD1 (6 bases). Germline V lookup: CDR1 MGHDK, CDR2 SYGVNS. With 3 bases removed from V and 3 bases from J, the gap between germline ends came to 12 bases. This CDR3 is built from 14 residues. The CDR3 here is CASSEAGADYEQYF. The CDR3 region has the DNA TGTGCCAGCAGTGAGGCAGGGGCGGACTACGAGCAGTACTTC.

Remarks on this clone: This CDR3 is also generated by other DNA sequences in the sample. The chain has TRBV5-1 and TRBJ2-5, with 14 bases fitting TRBD2. The junction had 5 bases not matched to a gene; V was cut back by 4 bases and J by 3 bases. This CDR3 contains 16 residues. Germline CDR1 is SGHRS and CDR2 is YFSETQ. The CDR3 region is CASSPGTSGGKETQYF. In DNA, the CDR3 is TGCGCCAGCAGCCCCGGGACTAGCGGGGGAAAAGAGACCCAGTACTTC.

CDR3 residues: CASSLLLAADTQYF. The CDR3, as DNA: TGTGCCAGCAGCTTGTTGCTAGCCGCAGATACGCAGTATTTT. The chain uses TRBV7-9 and TRBJ2-3; a weak D match, TRBD2 (5 bases). Germline V gives CDR1 SEHNR, CDR2 FQNEAQ (reference sequence). Trimming stripped 3 bases from V and 4 bases from J, with 11 bases between. The CDR3 spans 14 residues.

This clone was observed a handful of times. The rearrangement links TRBV5-5 to TRBJ1-6; D is undetermined. This CDR3 has 14 amino acids. V dropped 4 bases and J dropped 7 bases, with 12 bases sitting between them. The germline gives CDR1 SGHKS, CDR2 YYEKEE (reference sequence). CDR3 bases: TGTGCCAGCAGCCATATTACCTGGAATTCACCCCTCCACTTT. Translated: CASSHITWNSPLHF. The full variable domain, its missing parts supplied by reference TRBV5-5 and TRBJ1-6, is DAGVTQSPTHLIKTRGQQVTLRCSPISGHKSVSWYQQVLGQGPQFIFQYYEKEERGRGNFPDRFSARQFPNYSSELNVNALLLGDSALYLCASSHITWNSPLHFGNGTRLTVT.

The rearrangement links TRBV15 to TRBJ2-5; D gene uncertain. V shed 3 bases and J shed 3 bases, with 5 bases lying between them. The CDR3 sequence is 12 residues long. In germline, CDR1 is LNHNV, CDR2 YYDKDF (reference sequence). The CDR3 sequence is CATSSSKETQYF. CDR3 coding DNA: TGTGCCACCAGCAGTTCCAAAGAGACCCAGTACTTC.

The V and J genes are TRBV19 and TRBJ2-3; 8 bases are shared with TRBD2. Looked up from germline, CDR1 is LNHDA and CDR2 is SQIVND (reference sequence). V was clipped by 6 bases and J by 6 bases; unmatched bases: 11. This CDR3 region has 15 residues. Here the CDR3 DNA reads TGTGCCAGTAGAGATAGCGGGAACGTCCCGGATACGCAGTATTTT. Amino acids: CASRDSGNVPDTQYF. The whole variable domain, remainder taken from reference TRBV19 and TRBJ2-3, is DGGITQSPKYLFRKEGQNVTLSCEQNLNHDAMYWYRQDPGQGLRLIYYSQIVNDFQKGDIAEGYSVSREKKESFPLTVTSAQKNPTAFYLCASRDSGNVPDTQYFGPGTRLTVL.

V is TRBV5-6 and J is TRBJ2-3; a weak D match, TRBD1 (6 bases). The CDR3 is made up of 15 amino acids. Trimming shortened V by 0 bases and J by 0 bases, and 8 bases separated the two germline ends. The germline CDR1 and CDR2 sequences are SGHDT and YYEEEE. The CDR3 here is CASSLVQGSTDTQYF. CDR3 DNA: TGTGCCAGCAGCTTGGTACAGGGAAGCACAGATACGCAGTATTTT.